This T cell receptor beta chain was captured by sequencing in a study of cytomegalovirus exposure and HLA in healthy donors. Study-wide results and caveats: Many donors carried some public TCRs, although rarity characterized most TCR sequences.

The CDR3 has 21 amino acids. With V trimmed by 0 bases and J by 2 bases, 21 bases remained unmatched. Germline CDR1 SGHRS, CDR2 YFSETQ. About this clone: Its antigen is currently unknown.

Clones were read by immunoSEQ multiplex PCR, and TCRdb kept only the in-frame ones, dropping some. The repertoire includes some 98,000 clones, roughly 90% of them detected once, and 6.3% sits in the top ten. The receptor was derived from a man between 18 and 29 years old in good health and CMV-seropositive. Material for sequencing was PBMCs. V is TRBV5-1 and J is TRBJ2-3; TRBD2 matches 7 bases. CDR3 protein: CASSLVTLTRETARVTDTQYF. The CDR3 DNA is TGCGCCAGCAGCTTGGTTACCCTCACGCGGGAGACGGCCCGAGTCACAGATACGCAGTATTTT.